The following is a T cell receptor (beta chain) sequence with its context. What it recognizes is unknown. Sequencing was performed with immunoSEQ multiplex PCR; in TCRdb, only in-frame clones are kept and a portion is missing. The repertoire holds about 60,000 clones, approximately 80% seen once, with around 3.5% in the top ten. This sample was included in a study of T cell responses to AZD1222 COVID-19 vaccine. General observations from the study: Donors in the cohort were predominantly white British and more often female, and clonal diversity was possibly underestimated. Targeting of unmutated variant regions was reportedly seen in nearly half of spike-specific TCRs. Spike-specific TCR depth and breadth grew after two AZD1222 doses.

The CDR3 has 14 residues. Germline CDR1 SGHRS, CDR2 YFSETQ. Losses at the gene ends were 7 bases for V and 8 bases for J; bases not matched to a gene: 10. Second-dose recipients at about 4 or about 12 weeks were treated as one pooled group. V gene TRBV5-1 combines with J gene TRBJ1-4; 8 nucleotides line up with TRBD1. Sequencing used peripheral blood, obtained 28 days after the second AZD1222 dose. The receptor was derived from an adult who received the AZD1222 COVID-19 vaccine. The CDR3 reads CASRQTGEGEKLFF. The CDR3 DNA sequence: TGCGCCAGCCGGCAGACAGGGGAGGGCGAAAAACTGTTTTTT.